Listed below are T cell receptor beta chains from one sample, sequenced in a study of shared clonotypes between healthy human individuals. The repertoire was sequenced with immunoSEQ multiplex PCR; TCRdb's copy has only in-frame clones and lacks some. The repertoire consists of 2 million to 2.5 million clones, with roughly 91% occurring once and the leading ten covering more than 1.5%. The sequencing sample was made of naive CD8+ T cells from PBMCs. These receptors came from a man younger than 35 in good health. Some clones in this sample may be carry-over from other donors' samples. Each CDR3 is given with its conserved first and last residue. D genes are given only for firm matches. Clone sizes are given selectively: once, few, many, or a class where the clone is expanded.

D,J,size,V,CDR3,DNA
TRBD2,TRBJ2-5,once,TRBV7-2,CASSSRLAGFLIRETQYF,TGTGCCAGCAGCTCAAGACTAGCGGGATTTTTGATTAGGGAGACCCAGTACTTC
.,TRBJ2-7,.,TRBV5-1,CASSLEVEKSYEQYF,TGCGCCAGCAGCTTGGAGGTGGAGAAGTCCTACGAGCAGTACTTC
TRBD1,TRBJ2-7,once,TRBV30,CAWRGGQGARYEQYF,TGTGCCTGGAGAGGGGGACAGGGGGCAAGGTACGAGCAGTACTTC
TRBD1,TRBJ2-7,.,TRBV5-4,CASSLDRGTYEQYF,TGTGCCAGCAGCCTCGACAGGGGTACCTACGAGCAGTACTTC
.,TRBJ2-7,once,TRBV2,CASSGAPGNEQYF,TGTGCCAGCAGTGGGGCCCCAGGGAACGAGCAGTACTTC
.,TRBJ2-7,.,TRBV5-6,CASSDGDREQYF,TGTGCCAGCAGCGACGGCGACAGGGAGCAGTACTTC
TRBD1,TRBJ1-5,few,TRBV7-9,CASSLEAGGGQPQHF,TGTGCCAGCAGCTTAGAGGCAGGGGGCGGGCAGCCCCAGCATTTT
TRBD1,TRBJ1-2,.,TRBV7-8,CASSDTGGYGYTF,TGTGCCAGCAGCGATACAGGGGGCTATGGCTACACCTTC
TRBD1,TRBJ1-2,.,TRBV25-1,CASSLDRAKGYTF,TGTGCCAGCAGTCTGGACAGGGCGAAGGGCTACACCTTC
.,TRBJ1-5,.,TRBV7-2,CASSFSPLETSNQPQHF,TGTGCCAGCAGCTTTTCCCCCTTGGAGACTAGCAATCAGCCCCAGCATTTT
.,TRBJ2-3,.,TRBV9,CASSVGGGREEDTQYF,TGTGCCAGCAGCGTAGGGGGTGGCAGGGAAGAAGATACGCAGTATTTT
.,TRBJ1-2,.,TRBV19,CASFGGGYGYTF,TGTGCCAGTTTCGGGGGGGGCTATGGCTACACCTTC
TRBD1,TRBJ1-5,.,TRBV6-5,CASSYSKTGGNQPQHF,TGTGCCAGCAGTTACAGTAAGACAGGGGGCAATCAGCCCCAGCATTTT
.,TRBJ2-1,.,TRBV27,CASSLGRAAEQFF,TGTGCCAGCAGTTTGGGCAGGGCGGCTGAGCAGTTCTTC
TRBD2,TRBJ2-5,.,TRBV29-1,CSVDPGTRETQYF,TGCAGCGTAGACCCGGGGACTAGAGAGACCCAGTACTTC
.,TRBJ2-5,.,TRBV27,CASSLGSQSQETQYF,TGTGCCAGCAGTTTAGGTAGTCAGTCCCAAGAGACCCAGTACTTC
TRBD2,TRBJ2-7,once,TRBV19,CASSSGLAGVGEQYF,TGTGCCAGTAGTTCGGGACTAGCGGGAGTGGGCGAGCAGTACTTC
.,TRBJ2-1,.,TRBV4-1,CASSPGGYRGSSYNEQFF,TGCGCCAGCAGCCCGGGTGGTTATCGGGGAAGCTCCTACAATGAGCAGTTCTTC